This TCR beta chain was profiled in a study of blood T cell repertoires in COVID-19. Study overall: Samples taken during acute and convalescent COVID-19 were collected in the United States, Italy and Spain. From T cells, B-cell-depleted T cells, or PBMCs came the material, which was cDNA or gDNA.

Germline CDR1 is SGHRS and CDR2 is YFSETQ. This CDR3 has 15 amino acids. Unmatched junction bases numbered 10, after V lost 4 bases and J lost 4 bases. The protocol was immunoSEQ multiplex PCR, while the TCRdb copy is restricted to in-frame clones and leaves out a portion. Counted here are fewer than 200,000 clones, under 85% occurring once; the ten biggest clones make up roughly 3.6%. The V and J genes are TRBV5-1 and TRBJ2-7; 8 nucleotides align to TRBD1. Sequencing used peripheral blood. The TCR was taken from a woman of 80 years or more with acute or convalescent COVID-19. CDR3 nucleotides: TGCGCCAGCAGCCTACCTCGGACAGGGAAATACGAGCAGTACTTC. Its translation: CASSLPRTGKYEQYF. Variable domain in full (rest from reference TRBV5-1 and TRBJ2-7): KAGVTQTPRYLIKTRGQQVTLSCSPISGHRSVSWYQQTPGQGLQFLFEYFSETQRNKGNFPGRFSGRQFSNSRSEMNVSTLELGDSALYLCASSLPRTGKYEQYFGPGTRLTVT.